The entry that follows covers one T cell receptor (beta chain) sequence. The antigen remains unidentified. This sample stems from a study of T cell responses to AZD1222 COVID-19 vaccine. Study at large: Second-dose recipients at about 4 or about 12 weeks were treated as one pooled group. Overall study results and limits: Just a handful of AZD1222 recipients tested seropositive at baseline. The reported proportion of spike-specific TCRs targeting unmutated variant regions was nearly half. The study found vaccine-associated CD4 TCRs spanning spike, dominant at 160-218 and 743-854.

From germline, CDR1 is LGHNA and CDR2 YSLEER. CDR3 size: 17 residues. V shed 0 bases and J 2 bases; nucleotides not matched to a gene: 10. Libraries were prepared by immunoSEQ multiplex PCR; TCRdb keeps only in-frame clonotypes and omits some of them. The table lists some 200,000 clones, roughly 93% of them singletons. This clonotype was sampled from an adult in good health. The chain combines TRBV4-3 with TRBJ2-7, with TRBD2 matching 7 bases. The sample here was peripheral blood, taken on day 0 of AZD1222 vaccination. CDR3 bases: TGCGCCAGCAGCCAAGATTGGGGTGGGGAGGGAGCCTACGAGCAGTACTTC. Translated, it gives CASSQDWGGEGAYEQYF.